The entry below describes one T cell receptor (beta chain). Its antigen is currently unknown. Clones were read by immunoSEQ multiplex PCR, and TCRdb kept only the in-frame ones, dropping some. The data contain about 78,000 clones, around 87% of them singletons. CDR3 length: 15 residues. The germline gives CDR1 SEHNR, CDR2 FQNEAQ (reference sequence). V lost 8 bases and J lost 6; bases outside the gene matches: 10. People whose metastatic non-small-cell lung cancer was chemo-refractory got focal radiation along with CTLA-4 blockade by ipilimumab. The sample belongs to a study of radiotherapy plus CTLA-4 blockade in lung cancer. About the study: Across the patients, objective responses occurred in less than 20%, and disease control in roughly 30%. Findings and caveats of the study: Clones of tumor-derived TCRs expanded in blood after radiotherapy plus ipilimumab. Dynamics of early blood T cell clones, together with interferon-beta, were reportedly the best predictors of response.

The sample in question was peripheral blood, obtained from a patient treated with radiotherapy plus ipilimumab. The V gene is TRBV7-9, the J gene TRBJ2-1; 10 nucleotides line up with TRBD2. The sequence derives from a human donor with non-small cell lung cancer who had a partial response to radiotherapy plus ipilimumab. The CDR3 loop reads CASVPSGSYSNEQFF. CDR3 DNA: TGTGCCAGCGTCCCTAGCGGGAGTTATTCCAATGAGCAGTTCTTC.